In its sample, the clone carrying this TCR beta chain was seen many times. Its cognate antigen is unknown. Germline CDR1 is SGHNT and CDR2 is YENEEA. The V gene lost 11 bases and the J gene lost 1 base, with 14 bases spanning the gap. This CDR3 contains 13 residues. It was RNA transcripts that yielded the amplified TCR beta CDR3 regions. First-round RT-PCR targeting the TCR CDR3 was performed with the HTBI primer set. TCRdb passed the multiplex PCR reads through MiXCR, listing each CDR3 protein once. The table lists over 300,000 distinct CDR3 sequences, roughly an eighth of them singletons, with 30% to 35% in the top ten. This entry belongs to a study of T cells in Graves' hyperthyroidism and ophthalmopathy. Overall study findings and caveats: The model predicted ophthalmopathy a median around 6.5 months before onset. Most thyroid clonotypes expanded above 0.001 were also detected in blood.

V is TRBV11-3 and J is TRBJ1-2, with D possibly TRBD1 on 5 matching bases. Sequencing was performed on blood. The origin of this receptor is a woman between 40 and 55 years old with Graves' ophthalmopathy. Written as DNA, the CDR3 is TGTGCCGGGGGGACTACCGTTAACTATGGCTACACCTTC. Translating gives CAGGTTVNYGYTF.